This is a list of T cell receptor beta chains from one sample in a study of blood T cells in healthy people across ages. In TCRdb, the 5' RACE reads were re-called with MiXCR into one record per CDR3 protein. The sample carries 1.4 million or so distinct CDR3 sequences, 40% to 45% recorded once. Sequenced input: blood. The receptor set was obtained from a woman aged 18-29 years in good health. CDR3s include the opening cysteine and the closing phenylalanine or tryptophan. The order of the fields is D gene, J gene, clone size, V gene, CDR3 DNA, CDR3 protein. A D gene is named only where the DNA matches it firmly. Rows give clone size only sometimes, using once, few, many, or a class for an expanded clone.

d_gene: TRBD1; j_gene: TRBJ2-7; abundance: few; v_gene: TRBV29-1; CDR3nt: TGCAGCGTTGCTAGAAAATCGACAGGGTATACCTACGAGCAGTACTTC; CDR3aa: CSVARKSTGYTYEQYF
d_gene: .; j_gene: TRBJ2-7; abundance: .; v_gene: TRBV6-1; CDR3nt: TGTGCCAGCAGTGAAGCCCCAGCATACGAGCAGTACTTC; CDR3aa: CASSEAPAYEQYF
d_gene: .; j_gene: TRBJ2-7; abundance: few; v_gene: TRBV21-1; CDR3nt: TGTGCCAGCAGCGGAAGGATGAAGAGCTCCTACAATGAGCAGTACTTC; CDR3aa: CASSGRMKSSYNEQYF
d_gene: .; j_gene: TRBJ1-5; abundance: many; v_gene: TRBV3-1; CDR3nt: TGTGCCAGCAGCCTGTATAGCAATCAGCCCCAGCATTTT; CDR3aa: CASSLYSNQPQHF
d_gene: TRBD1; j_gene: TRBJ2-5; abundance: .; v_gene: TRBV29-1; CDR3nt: TGCAGCGTTGAAGATATGAGGACAGGGGGCATAGAGACCCAGTACTTC; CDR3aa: CSVEDMRTGGIETQYF
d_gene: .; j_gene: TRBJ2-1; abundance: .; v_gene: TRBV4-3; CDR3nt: TGCGCCAGCAGCCAAGACCCACCTACAGGGATACCCTACAATGAGCAGTTCTTC; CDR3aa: CASSQDPPTGIPYNEQFF
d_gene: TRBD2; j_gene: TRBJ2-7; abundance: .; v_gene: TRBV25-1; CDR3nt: TGTGCCAGCAGAACCTCCAGGACTAGCGGTTACAATGAGCAGTACTTC; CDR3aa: CASRTSRTSGYNEQYF
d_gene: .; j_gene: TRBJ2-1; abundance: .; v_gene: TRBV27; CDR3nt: TGTGCCACCAGGGGCAGGGGATCGGTCAATGAGCAGTTCTTC; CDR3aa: CATRGRGSVNEQFF
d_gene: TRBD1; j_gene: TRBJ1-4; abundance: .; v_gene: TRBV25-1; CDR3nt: TGTGCCAGCAGTGCATCCGCCGGGACAGAAGTCTTCGTCCTTGAAAAACTGTTTTTT; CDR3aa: CASSASAGTEVFVLEKLFF
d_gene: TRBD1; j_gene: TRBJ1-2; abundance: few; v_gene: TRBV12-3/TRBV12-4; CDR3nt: TGTGCCAGCAGTCTGGGGACAGGGTCCTTCCTGGGCTACACCTTC; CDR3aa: CASSLGTGSFLGYTF
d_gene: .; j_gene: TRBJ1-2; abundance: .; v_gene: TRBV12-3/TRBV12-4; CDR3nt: TGTGCCAGCAGATTAACAGGGAAATCCTATGGCTACACCTTC; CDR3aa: CASRLTGKSYGYTF
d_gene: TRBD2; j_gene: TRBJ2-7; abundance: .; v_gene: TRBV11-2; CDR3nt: TGTGCCAGCAGCACCGATAGCGGGGGCTTCTACGAGCAGTACTTC; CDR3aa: CASSTDSGGFYEQYF
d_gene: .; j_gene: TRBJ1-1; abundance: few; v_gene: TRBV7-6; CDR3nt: TGTGCCACCACTCAGGGCACTGAAGCTTTCTTT; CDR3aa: CATTQGTEAFF
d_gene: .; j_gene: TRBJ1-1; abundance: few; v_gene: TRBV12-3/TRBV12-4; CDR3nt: TGTGCCAGCAGACCAAGGGGTCCCTTTGGCACTGAAGCTTTCTTT; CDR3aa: CASRPRGPFGTEAFF
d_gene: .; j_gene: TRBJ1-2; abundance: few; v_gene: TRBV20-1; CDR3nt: TGCAGTGCTAGATCATGGGGCCATGGCTACACCTTC; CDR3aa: CSARSWGHGYTF
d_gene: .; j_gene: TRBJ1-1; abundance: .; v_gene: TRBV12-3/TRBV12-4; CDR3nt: TGTGCCAGCAGTTTTGGCGCTAACACTGAAGCTTTCTTT; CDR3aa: CASSFGANTEAFF
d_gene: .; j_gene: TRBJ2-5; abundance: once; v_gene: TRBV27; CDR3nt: TGTGCCAGCAGCAGAAAGTACCAAGAGACCCAGTACTTC; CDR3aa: CASSRKYQETQYF
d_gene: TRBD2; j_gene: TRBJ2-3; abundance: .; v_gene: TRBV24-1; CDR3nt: TGTGCCACCAGTGATCCCACTAGCGGGGACAAGCATACGCAGTATTTT; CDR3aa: CATSDPTSGDKHTQYF
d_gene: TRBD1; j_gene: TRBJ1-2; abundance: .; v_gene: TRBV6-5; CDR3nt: TGTGCCAGCAGTGAAGACAGGGGGCTCAGTGGCTACACCTTC; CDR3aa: CASSEDRGLSGYTF
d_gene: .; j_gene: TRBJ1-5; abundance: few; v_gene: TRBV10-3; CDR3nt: TGTGCCAGCCGAGACCAGGAGGATCAGCCCCAGCATTTT; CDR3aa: CASRDQEDQPQHF
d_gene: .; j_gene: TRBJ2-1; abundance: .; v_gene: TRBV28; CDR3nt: TGTGCCAGCAGCCGACAGCTCCCCTTCTACGAGCAGTTCTTC; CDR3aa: CASSRQLPFYEQFF
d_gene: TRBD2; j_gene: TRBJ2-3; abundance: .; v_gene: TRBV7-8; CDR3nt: TGTGCCAGCAGCTACATTAGGGGCGGGAGTGGTAACACAGATACGCAGTATTTT; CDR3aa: CASSYIRGGSGNTDTQYF
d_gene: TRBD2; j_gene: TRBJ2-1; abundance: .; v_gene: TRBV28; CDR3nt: TGTGCCAGCAGCCCGAGCGGGAGAGTGGATGAGCAGTTCTTC; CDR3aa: CASSPSGRVDEQFF
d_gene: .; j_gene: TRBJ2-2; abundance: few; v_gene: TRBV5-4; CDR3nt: TGTGCCAGCAGCATAATCTTCAGGGCGGGCACCGGGGAGCTGTTTTTT; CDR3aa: CASSIIFRAGTGELFF
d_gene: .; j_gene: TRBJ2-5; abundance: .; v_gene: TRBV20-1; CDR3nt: TGCAGTGCTGTTCGAGACAATGAGCAGTACTTC; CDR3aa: CSAVRDNEQYF
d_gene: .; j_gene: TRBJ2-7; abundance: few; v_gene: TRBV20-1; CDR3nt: TGCAGTGCTAGAGGATCGGGAAACTCCTACGAGCAGTACTTC; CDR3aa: CSARGSGNSYEQYF
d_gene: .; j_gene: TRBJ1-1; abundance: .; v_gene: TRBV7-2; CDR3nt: TGTGCCAGCAGCTTAGCGGCGAGAGAAAACACTGAAGCTTTCTTT; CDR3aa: CASSLAARENTEAFF
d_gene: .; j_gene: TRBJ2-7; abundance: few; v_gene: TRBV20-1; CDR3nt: TGCAGTGCTAGAAAGGTCCGCGAGCAGTACTTC; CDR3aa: CSARKVREQYF
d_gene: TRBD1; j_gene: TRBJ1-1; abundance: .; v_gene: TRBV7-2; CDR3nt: TGTGCCAGCAGCTTTCGGGGACAGGTATTAGTGGAAGCTTTCTTT; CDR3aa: CASSFRGQVLVEAFF
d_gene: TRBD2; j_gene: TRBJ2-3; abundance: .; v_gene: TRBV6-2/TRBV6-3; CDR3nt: TGTGCCAGCAGAATGGAGAAGACTAGCGGGAGGATGAGGGGCACAGATACGCAGTATTTT; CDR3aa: CASRMEKTSGRMRGTDTQYF
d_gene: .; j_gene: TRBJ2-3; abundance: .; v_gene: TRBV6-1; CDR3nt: TGTGCCGGCAGGAGGTTAGTGGGGCAAGTCGCAGATACGCAGTATTTT; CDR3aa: CAGRRLVGQVADTQYF
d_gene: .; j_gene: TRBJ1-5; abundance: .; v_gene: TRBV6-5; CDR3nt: TGTGCCAGCAGGGCCGGGGGTCTGGCACCCCAGCATTTT; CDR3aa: CASRAGGLAPQHF